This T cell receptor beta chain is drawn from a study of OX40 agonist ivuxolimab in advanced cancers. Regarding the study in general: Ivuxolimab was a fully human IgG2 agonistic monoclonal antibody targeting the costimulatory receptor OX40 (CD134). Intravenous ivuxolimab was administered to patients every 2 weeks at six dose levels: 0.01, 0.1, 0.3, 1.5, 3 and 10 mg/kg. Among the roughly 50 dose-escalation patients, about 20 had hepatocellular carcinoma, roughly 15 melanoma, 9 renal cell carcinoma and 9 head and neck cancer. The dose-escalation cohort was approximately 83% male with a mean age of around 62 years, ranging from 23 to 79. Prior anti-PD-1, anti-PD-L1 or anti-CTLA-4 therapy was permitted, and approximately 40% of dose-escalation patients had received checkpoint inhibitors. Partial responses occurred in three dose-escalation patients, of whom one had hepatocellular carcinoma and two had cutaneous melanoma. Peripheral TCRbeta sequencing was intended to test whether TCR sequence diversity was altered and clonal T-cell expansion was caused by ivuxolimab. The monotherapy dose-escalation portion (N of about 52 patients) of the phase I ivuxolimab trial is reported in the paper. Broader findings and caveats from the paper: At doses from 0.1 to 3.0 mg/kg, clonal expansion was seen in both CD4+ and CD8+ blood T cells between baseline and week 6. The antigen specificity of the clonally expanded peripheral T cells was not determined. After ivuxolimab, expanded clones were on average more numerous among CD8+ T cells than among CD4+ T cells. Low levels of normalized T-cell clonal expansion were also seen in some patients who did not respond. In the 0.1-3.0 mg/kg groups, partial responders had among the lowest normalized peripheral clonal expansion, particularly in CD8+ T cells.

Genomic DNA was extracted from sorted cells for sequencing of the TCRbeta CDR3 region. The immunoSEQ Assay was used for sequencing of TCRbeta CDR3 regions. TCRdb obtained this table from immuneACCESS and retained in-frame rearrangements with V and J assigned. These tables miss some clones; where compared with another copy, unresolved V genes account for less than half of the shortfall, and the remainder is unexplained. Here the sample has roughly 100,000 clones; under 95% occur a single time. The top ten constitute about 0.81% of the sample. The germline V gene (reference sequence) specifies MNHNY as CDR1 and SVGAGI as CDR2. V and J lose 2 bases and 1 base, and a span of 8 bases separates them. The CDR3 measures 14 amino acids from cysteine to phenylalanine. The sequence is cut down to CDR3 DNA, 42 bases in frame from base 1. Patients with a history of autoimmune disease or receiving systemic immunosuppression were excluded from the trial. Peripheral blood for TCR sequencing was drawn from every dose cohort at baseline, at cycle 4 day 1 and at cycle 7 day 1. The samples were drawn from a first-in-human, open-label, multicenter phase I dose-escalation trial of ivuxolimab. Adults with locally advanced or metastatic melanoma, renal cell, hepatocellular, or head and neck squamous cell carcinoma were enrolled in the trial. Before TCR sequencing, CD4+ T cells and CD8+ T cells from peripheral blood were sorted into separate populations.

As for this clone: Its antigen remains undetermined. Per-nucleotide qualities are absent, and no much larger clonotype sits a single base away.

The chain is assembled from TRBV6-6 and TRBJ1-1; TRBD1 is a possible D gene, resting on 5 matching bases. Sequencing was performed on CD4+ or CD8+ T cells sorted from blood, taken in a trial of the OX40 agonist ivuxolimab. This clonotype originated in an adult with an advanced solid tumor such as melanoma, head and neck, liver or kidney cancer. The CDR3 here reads CASSYGQGNTEAFF. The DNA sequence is TGTGCCAGCAGTTACGGCCAGGGGAACACTGAAGCTTTCTTT.